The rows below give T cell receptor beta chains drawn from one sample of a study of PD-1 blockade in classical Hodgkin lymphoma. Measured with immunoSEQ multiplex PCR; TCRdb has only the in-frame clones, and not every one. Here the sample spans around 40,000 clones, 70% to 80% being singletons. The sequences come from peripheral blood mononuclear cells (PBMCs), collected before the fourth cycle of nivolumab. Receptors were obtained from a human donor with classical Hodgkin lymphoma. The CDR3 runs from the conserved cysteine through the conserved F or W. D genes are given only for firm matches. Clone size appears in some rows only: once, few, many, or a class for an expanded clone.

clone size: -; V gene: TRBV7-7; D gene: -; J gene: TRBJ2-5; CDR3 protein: CASSQDSQETQYF; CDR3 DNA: TGTGCTAGCAGCCAAGACAGCCAAGAGACCCAGTACTTC
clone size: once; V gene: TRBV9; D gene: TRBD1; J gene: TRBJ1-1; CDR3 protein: CASSVGDRGMNTEAFF; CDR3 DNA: TGTGCCAGCAGCGTAGGGGACAGGGGCATGAACACTGAAGCTTTCTTT
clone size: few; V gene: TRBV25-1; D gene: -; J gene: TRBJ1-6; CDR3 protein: CASSEENSPLHF; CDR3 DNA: TGTGCCAGCAGTGAAGAGAATTCACCCCTCCACTTT
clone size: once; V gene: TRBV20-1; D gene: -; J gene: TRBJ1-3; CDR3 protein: CSAQTGNTIYF; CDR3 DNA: TGCAGTGCCCAAACTGGAAACACCATATATTTT
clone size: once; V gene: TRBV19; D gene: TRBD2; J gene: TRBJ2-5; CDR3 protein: CASSMPSGGQETQYF; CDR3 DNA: TGTGCCAGTAGTATGCCTAGCGGTGGACAAGAGACCCAGTACTTC
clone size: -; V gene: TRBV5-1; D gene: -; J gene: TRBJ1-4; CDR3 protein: CASRGDLWSEKLFF; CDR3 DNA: TGCGCCAGCAGAGGGGACCTGTGGAGTGAAAAACTGTTTTTT
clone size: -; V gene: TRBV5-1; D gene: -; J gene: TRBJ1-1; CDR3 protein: CASSLGQVLTHLNTEAFF; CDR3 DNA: TGCGCCAGCAGCTTGGGGCAGGTTCTAACTCATCTGAACACTGAAGCTTTCTTT
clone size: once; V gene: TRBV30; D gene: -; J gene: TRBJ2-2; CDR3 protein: CAWSVQDPGAGELFF; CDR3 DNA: TGTGCCTGGAGTGTACAAGACCCAGGGGCCGGGGAGCTGTTTTTT
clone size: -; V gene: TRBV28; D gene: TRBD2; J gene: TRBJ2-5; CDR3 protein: CASSDPGLAGGGETQYF; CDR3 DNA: TGTGCCAGCAGTGATCCCGGACTAGCGGGGGGTGGAGAGACCCAGTACTTC
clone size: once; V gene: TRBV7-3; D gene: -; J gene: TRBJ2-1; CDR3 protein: CASSLTRSGEQFF; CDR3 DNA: TGTGCCAGCAGCTTAACAAGAAGTGGGGAGCAGTTCTTC
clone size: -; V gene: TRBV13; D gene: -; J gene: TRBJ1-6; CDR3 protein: CASSTRHRILNRDSPLHF; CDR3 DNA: TGTGCCAGCAGCACCCGTCACAGGATTCTTAATCGGGATTCACCCCTCCACTTT
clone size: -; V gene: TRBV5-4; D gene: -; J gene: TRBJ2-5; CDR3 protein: CASSLDVGTAGETQYF; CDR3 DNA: TGTGCCAGCAGCTTGGATGTTGGGACAGCGGGGGAGACCCAGTACTTC
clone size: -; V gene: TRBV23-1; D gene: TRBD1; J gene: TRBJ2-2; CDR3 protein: CASSQPRGFGQGATGELFF; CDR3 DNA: TGCGCCAGCAGTCAACCACGCGGGTTCGGACAGGGGGCAACCGGGGAGCTGTTTTTT
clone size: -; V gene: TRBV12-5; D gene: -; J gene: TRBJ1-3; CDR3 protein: CASGLVSFLSGNTIYF; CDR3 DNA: TGTGCTAGTGGTTTGGTATCTTTCCTCTCTGGAAACACCATATATTTT
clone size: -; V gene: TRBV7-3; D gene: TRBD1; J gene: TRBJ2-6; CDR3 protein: CASSLGTGRGANVLTF; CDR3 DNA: TGTGCCAGCAGCTTGGGGACAGGACGTGGGGCCAACGTCCTGACTTTC